The entry below describes one T cell receptor (beta chain). Its specificity is unknown. CD45RA-negative memory and CD45RA+ naive subsets were split from the CD4+ cells. This entry is derived from a study of shared clonotypes between healthy human individuals. Study-level points and caveats: In the sorted subsets, rarefaction showed sequencing was incomplete despite large depth.

Original data processing: ImmunoSEQ supplied junction-only sequences lacking quality scores, so filtering was different. Profiling relied on immunoSEQ multiplex PCR, and the TCRdb table lists in-frame clones only, not all of them. The V and J calls and clone size were taken over from that table, and D and trimming were inferred from the DNA. The sample carries 850,000 to 1,200,000 clones, 65% to 75% recorded once. Germline V lookup: CDR1 LNHDA, CDR2 SQIVND (reference sequence). The CDR3 is made up of 18 amino acids. V was cut by 6 bases and J by 5 bases, with 23 bases left in between. This receptor was identified in a man between 18 and 35 years old in good health. The chain recombines TRBV19 with TRBJ1-6, with D maybe TRBD1 (6 bases). The sample was memory CD4+ T cells sorted from blood. Subset of the sample: CD45RA-negative fraction. CDR3 coding DNA: TGTGCCAGTAGGATCACCGGGCTACAGGGCGTTAATAATTCACCCCTCCACTTT. It specifies CASRITGLQGVNNSPLHF.